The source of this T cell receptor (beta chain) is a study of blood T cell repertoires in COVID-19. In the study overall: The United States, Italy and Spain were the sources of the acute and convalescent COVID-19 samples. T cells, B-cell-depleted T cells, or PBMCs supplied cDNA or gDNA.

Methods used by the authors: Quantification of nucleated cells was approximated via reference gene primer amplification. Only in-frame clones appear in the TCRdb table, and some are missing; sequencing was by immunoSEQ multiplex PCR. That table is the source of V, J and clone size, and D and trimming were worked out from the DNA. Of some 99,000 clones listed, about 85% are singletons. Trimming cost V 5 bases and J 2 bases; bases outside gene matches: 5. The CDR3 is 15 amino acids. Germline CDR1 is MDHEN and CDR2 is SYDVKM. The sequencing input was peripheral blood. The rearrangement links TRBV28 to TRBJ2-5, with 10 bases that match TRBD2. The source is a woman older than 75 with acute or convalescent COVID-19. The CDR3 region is CASSPLAGGQETQYF. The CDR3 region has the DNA TGTGCCAGCAGTCCCTTAGCGGGGGGACAAGAGACCCAGTACTTC.